What follows is one TCR beta chain and its context. Its antigen target is currently unknown. Per-base quality was not reported, and no clone a single base away is much larger than it. V is cut back by 1 base and J by 9 bases, with 6 bases in the junction unmatched. Spanning cysteine to phenylalanine, the CDR3 consists of 13 amino acids. Only the CDR3 region is kept as DNA, spanning 39 bases read in frame from base 1. The CDR1 and CDR2 encoded by the germline V gene (reference sequence) are GTSNPN and SVGIG. TCRbeta CDR3 regions were amplified from genomic DNA by means of the immunoSEQ Assay, a bias-controlled multiplex PCR. Per the source publication's procedure: Nucleated cell counts per sample were estimated from amplification of reference gene primers within the assay. To quantify the absolute abundance of each unique TCRbeta CDR3 rearrangement, sequence reads were collapsed and filtered. For each sample, productive Simpson clonality was calculated as the square root of Simpson's diversity index across productive rearrangements. TCRdb obtained this table from immuneACCESS and retained in-frame rearrangements with V and J assigned. These tables miss some clones; where compared with another copy, unresolved V genes account for less than half of the shortfall, and the remainder is unexplained. V, J and clone size are those of that table, while D and trimming were read from the DNA. The sample records about 100,000 clones, 70% to 90% of which are singletons. Together, the top ten hold around 5% of the sample.

This entry comes from a study of blood T cell repertoires in COVID-19 (dated by TCRdb to about 2020). Turning to the overall study: The collaborator samples originated in the United States, Italy and Spain and spanned the acute and convalescent phases of COVID-19. Subjects who had been exposed to COVID-19, were actively infected with it, or had recovered from it provided the deeply sampled blood TCRbeta repertoires that made up the dataset. The material from the prospective study consisted of cDNA or gDNA derived from T cells, B-cell-depleted T cells, or PBMCs. The repertoires were released in a freely available public database meant as a resource for research on the immune response to SARS-CoV-2. HLA class I and class II types, where available, came from metadata supplied by the sample provider rather than from assay-based typing. Samples were obtained from the ongoing ImmuneRACE study (first 160 participants) and from some 1,300 subjects provided by 6 global collaborators. Nearly every sample came with metadata listing a de-identified subject ID, COVID-19 status, age in years and sex.

What the study reported, not specific to this receptor: The amount of clinical and demographic metadata varied by source and participant and was provided uncurated.

Whole blood was collected in K2EDTA tubes by collaborating institutions according to the institutions' own protocols. Collaborator samples were shipped for TCRbeta analysis as frozen whole blood, isolated PBMCs, or DNA extracted from either sample type. The sequence links TRBV30 to TRBJ2-1; 7 bases in the junction line up with TRBD1. This clonotype was sampled from a human donor in a cohort sampled during active COVID-19. The sequencing sample was made of peripheral blood. CDR3 reads: CAWSGSGGLEQFF. The bases read TGTGCCTGGAGTGGTTCAGGGGGTCTTGAGCAGTTCTTC.